The TCR beta chain under discussion was sequenced for a study of OX40 agonist ivuxolimab in advanced cancers. Findings and caveats of the study: Dosing at 0.1 to 3.0 mg/kg was accompanied by clonal expansion of CD4+ and CD8+ blood T cells by week 6.

From germline, CDR1 is SQVTM and CDR2 ANQGSEA. The CDR3 has 15 amino acids. Between the trimmed V and J ends, which lost 0 bases and 1 base, there was a span of 12 bases. Regarding this clone: What it binds is not known.

Autoimmune disease history or systemic immunosuppression led to patients being barred. Produced via immunoSEQ multiplex PCR; TCRdb's table is partial and in-frame only. In the table there are over 25,000 clones, approximately 88% of which are singletons. This chain joins TRBV29-1 and TRBJ1-2; D not resolved. The sequencing used CD4+ or CD8+ T cells sorted from blood, collected in a trial of the OX40 agonist ivuxolimab. The TCR sequence derives from an adult with an advanced solid tumor such as melanoma, head and neck, liver or kidney cancer. CDR3 sequence reads: CSVEDETAFNYGYTF. The CDR3 nucleotides are TGCAGCGTTGAAGATGAAACAGCCTTTAACTATGGCTACACCTTC.